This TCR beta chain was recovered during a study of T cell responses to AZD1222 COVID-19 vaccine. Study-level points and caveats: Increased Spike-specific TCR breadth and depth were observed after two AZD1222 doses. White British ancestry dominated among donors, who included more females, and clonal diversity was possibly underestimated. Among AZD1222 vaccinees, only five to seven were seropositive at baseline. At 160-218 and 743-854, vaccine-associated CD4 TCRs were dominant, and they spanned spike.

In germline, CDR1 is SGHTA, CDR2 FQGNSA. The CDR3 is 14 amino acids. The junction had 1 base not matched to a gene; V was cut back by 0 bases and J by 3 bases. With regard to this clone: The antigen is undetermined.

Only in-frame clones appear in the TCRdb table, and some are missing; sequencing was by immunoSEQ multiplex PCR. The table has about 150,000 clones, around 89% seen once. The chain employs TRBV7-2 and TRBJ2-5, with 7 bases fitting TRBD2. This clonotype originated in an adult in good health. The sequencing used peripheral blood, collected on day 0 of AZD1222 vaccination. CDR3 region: CASSLAAGEETQYF. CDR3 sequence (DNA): TGTGCCAGCAGCTTAGCGGCGGGGGAAGAGACCCAGTACTTC.